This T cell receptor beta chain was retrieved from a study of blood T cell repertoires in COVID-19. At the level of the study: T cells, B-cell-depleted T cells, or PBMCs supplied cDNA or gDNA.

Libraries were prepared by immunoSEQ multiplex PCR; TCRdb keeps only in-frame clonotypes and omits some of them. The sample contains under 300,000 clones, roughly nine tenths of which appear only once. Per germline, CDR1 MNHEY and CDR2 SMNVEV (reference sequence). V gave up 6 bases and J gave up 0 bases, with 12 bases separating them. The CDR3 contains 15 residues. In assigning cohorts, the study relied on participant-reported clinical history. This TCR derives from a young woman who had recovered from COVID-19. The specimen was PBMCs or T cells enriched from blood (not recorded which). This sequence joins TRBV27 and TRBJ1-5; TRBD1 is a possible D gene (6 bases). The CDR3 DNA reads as TGTGCCAGCAGCCCGGGGGGCTATAGCAATCAGCCCCAGCATTTT. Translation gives CASSPGGYSNQPQHF.